One sample yielded the 13 T cell receptor beta chains listed below, sequenced in a study of T-cell memory formation after mild COVID-19. A single record per CDR3 protein comes from TCRdb applying MiXCR to the 5' RACE reads. This table has just under 350,000 distinct CDR3 sequences, 10% to 15% appearing once. Sequencing input: PBMCs or a T cell subset sorted from them (not recorded which). These receptors were obtained from a man younger than 30 who had mild COVID-19 (a few samples of this study predate the infection). Cell type and time point are not known.

Ten or more counts support this clonotype. CDR3 coding DNA: TGTGCCAGCAGCTTAGACGTGTCCGGGACATTCAATGAGCAGTTCTTC. Protein sequence: CASSLDVSGTFNEQFF. This sequence joins TRBV7-3 and TRBJ2-1; possible D gene TRBD1, 6 bases. V dropped 2 bases and J dropped 6 bases, with 17 bases sitting between them. The CDR3 has 16 residues. Germline V gene data show CDR1 as SGHTA and CDR2 as FQGTGA.

This clonotype was counted only a few times. The CDR3 nucleotides are TGTGCCAGCAGCCAAGACTCGCTGCGGGGGGCCAATGAGCAGTTCTTC. It translates to CASSQDSLRGANEQFF. The chain carries TRBV4-2 and TRBJ2-1; 8 bases are a match to TRBD2. V was pared by 0 bases and J by 6 bases, with 7 bases of the junction left unmatched. Germline CDR1 and CDR2: LGHNA and YNFKEQ. This CDR3 region has 16 residues.

The chain uses TRBV6-6 and TRBJ2-1; maybe TRBD1 (6 bases). The CDR3 extends over 16 amino acids. V was shortened by 2 bases and J by 1 base, with 12 bases between the two germline ends. From germline, CDR1 is MNHNY and CDR2 SVGAGI (reference sequence). The CDR3 loop is CASSYPWTESYNEQFF. The CDR3 bases are TGTGCCAGCAGTTACCCCTGGACAGAGTCCTACAATGAGCAGTTCTTC.

The CDR3 DNA reads TGTGCCAGCAGTTCCCCGGGACAGGGGGACTACGAGCAGTACTTC. Translating it yields CASSSPGQGDYEQYF. The chain employs TRBV6-5 and TRBJ2-7; 11 bases line up with TRBD1. V gave up 4 bases and J gave up 3 bases; unmatched junction bases: 5. Germline-derived CDR1 and CDR2 are MNHEY and SVGAGI. The CDR3 is 15 amino acids.

The gene calls are TRBV6-5 and TRBJ2-6; D unclear. Trimming pared 6 bases from V and 0 bases from J, leaving 9 bases between. Germline CDR1 MNHEY, CDR2 SVGAGI. The CDR3 loop spans 15 amino acids. The DNA for the CDR3 is TGTGCCAGCAGCTGGACCTACTCTGGGGCCAACGTCCTGACTTTC. Amino acids: CASSWTYSGANVLTF.

This clonotype has more than one count but fewer than ten. The chain is built from TRBV29-1 and TRBJ2-1; TRBD1 matches at 10 bases. Germline lookup yields CDR1 SQVTM and CDR2 ANQGSEA. This CDR3 contains 13 residues. After removal of 5 bases from V and 9 bases from J, the junction contained 7 bases not matched to a gene. The CDR3, as DNA: TGCAGCGTTCAGGGACAGGGGAGGGGTGAGCAGTTCTTC. Protein product: CSVQGQGRGEQFF.

This clonotype has only a few counts. The chain employs TRBV5-1 and TRBJ1-2; no definite D call. This CDR3 has 13 residues. Germline V gives CDR1 SGHRS, CDR2 YFSETQ. Deletions cut 1 base from V and 7 bases from J, with 11 bases between. In DNA form, the CDR3 reads TGCGCCAGCAGCTTGTTATCCGCTAGTGGCTACACCTTC. As protein: CASSLLSASGYTF.

The chain employs TRBV6-1 and TRBJ1-2; no clear D gene. This CDR3 has 15 residues. Germline loops: CDR1 MNHNS, CDR2 SASEGT. Trimming pared 1 base from V and 7 bases from J, leaving 16 bases between. CDR3 residues: CASSEGKAGRVGYTF. The DNA for the CDR3 is TGTGCCAGCAGTGAAGGGAAGGCCGGGAGGGTTGGCTACACCTTC.

The chain recombines TRBV7-2 with TRBJ2-6; D unclear. CDR3 size: 16 residues. Trimming removed 5 bases at V and 0 bases at J, with 11 bases between. Germline CDR1 and CDR2: SGHTA and FQGNSA. The CDR3 DNA follows: TGTGCCAGCAGCCTCTCTCCGGGCTCTGGGGCCAACGTCCTGACTTTC. It is translated as CASSLSPGSGANVLTF.

This clonotype was seen more than once but under ten times. Relative to the germline gene, one junction end is altered; a read error may explain this. V usage is TRBV7-7 and J usage is TRBJ2-5; 12 nucleotides line up with TRBD2. Germline CDR1 and CDR2: SSHAT and FNYEAQ (reference sequence). The CDR3 runs to 16 residues. CDR3 nucleotides: TGTGCTAGCAGCTTAACTAGCGGGGGGACTCAAGAGACCCAGTACTTC. Translated, it gives CASSLTSGGTQETQYF.

This clonotype was seen at least ten times. The chain joins TRBV3-1 to TRBJ2-1; TRBD1 is a possible D gene (6 bases). CDR3 size: 11 residues. CDR1 is LGHDT and CDR2 is YNNKEL in the germline V gene (reference sequence). With 4 bases removed from V and 10 bases from J, the gap between germline ends came to 8 bases. CDR3 loop: CASSLTGEQFF. The CDR3 DNA reads as TGTGCCAGCAGCCTTACAGGGGAGCAGTTCTTC.

This clonotype appeared many times. This rearrangement joins TRBV18 to TRBJ2-3; tentative D call: TRBD1 (6 bases). This CDR3 contains 14 residues. Germline V lookup: CDR1 KGHSH, CDR2 LQKENI. The V end was cut by 0 bases, the J end by 5 bases, with 9 bases between. The CDR3 bases are TGTGCCAGCTCACCACCCGAGGGGGTAGATACGCAGTATTTT. Its protein is CASSPPEGVDTQYF.

This chain connects TRBV12-3 or TRBV12-4 to TRBJ2-1; D is undetermined. V was pared by 3 bases and J by 0 bases, with 9 bases between. The CDR3 covers 15 residues. In nucleotides, the CDR3 is TGTGCCAGCAGTTTGGTAGGTTACTCCTACAATGAGCAGTTCTTC. Protein: CASSLVGYSYNEQFF.